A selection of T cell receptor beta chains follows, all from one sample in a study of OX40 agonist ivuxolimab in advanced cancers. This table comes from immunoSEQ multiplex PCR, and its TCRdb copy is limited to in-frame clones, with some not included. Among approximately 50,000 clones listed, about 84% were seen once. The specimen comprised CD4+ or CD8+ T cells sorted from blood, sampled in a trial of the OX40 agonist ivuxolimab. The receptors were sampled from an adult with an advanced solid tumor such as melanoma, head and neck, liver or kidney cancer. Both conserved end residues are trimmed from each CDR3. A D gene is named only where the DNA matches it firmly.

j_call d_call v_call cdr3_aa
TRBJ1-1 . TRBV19 ASSMSRMNTEAF
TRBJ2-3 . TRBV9 ASSYRSTDTQY
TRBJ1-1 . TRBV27 ASSLGQMNTEAF
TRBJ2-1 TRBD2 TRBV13 ASSSSGLAVYNEQF
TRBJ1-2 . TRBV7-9 ASSEYGRGPGNYGYT
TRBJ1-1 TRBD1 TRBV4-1 ASSRRGTEAF
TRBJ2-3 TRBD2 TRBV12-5 ASGSSGGASTDTQY
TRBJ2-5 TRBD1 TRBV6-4 ASSPGTGGETQY
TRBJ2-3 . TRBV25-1 ASSEFVGGARTDTQY
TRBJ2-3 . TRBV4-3 ASSQDKSKGGTQY
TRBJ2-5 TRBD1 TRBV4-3 ASSPRPAGTEQETQY
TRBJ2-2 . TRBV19 ASSINAGARGELF
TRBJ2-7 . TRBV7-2 ASSSPPGGSYEQY
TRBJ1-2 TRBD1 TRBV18 ASSPSGTGGRGYT
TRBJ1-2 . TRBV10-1 ATLGGYT
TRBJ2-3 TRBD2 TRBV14 ASSLSGGPTDTQY
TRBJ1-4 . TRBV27 ASSHFKGGNEKLF
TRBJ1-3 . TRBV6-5 ASSYMSSGNTIY
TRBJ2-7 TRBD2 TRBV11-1 ASSFDSGFYEQY
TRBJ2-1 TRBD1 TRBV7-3 ASGTGDNEQF
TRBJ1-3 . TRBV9 ASSVGDIGNTIY
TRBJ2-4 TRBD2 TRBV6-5 ASSYSGGGAKNIQY
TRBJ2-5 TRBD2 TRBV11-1 ASSSRTSGQETQY
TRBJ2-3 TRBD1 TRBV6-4 ASSETMAGGIDTQY
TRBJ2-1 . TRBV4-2 ASSQEEGTYNEQF
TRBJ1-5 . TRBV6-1 ASRELTGGNQPQH
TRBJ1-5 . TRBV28 ASSFSIDSNQPQH
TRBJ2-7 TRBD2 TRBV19 ASSGLRLAGSSYEQY
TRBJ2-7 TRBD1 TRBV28 ASRGAGTGVSYEQY
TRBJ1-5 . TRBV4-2 ASSAQVSNQPQH
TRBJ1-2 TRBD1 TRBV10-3 AIRTGANGGYT
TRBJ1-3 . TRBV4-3 ASSQDFSGNTIY
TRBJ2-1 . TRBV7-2 ASSLGFNNEQF
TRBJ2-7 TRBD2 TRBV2 ASSGTGTSFNEQY
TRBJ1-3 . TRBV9 ASSSLTGGNTIY
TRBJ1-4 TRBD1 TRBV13 ASSLSQGASEKLF
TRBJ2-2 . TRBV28 ASSLTGELF
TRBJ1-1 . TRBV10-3 AISEGGTEAF
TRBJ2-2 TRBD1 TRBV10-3 AISARTGNTGELF
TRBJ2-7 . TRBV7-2 ASSLGQDNYEQY